The sample holds a few counts of the clone carrying this T cell receptor beta chain. The target antigen is unknown. The sample comes from a study of beta chain features in type 1 diabetes. Study-level results: For patients, the naive, central memory and Treg TCRB repertoires appeared more alike than for healthy donors. A moderate, significant TCRB CDR3 shortening appeared in type 1 diabetes across four CD4+ subsets.

Sequenced material consisted of expressed TCRB transcripts (all of the isolated RNA was reverse transcribed). Repertoires were generated with immunoSEQ multiplex PCR, while TCRdb's copy carries only in-frame clones and drops some. The top ten clones hold 0.035% to 0.045% of a sample with 640,000 or so clones, over 12% of them seen once. Trimming pared 1 base from V and 1 base from J, leaving 8 bases between. The CDR3 loop spans 14 amino acids. CDR1 GTSNPN and CDR2 SVGIG come from the germline V gene (reference sequence). Sample: naive CD4+ T cells from blood. The gene calls are TRBV30 and TRBJ2-1; D is unclear. The TCR was taken from a man between 18 and 35 years old with type 1 diabetes. The DNA of the CDR3 is TGTGCCTGGAGTGGGAGCTCTTCCTACAATGAGCAGTTCTTC. Translated: CAWSGSSSYNEQFF.